These 31 T cell receptor beta chains share one sample of origin, sequenced in a study of shared clonotypes between healthy human individuals. Sequencing was performed with immunoSEQ multiplex PCR; in TCRdb, only in-frame clones are kept and a portion is missing. The table shows approximately 2,300,000 clones, with roughly 92% occurring only once. Sequencing input: naive CD4+ T cells from PBMCs. Subset of the sample: CD45RA+ positively selected. These receptors were collected from a man between 18 and 29 years old in good health. Some clones in this sample may be carry-over from other donors' samples.

The rearrangement uses TRBV5-6 and TRBJ2-2; D could derive from TRBD1 or TRBD2 (5 bases each). The germline V gene encodes CDR1 SGHDT and CDR2 YYEEEE. Trimming pared 4 bases from V and 4 bases from J, leaving 14 bases between. There are 15 residues in the CDR3. CDR3 coding DNA: TGTGCCAGCAGCCTGCTGGGGGTGCCCACCGGGGAGCTGTTTTTT. Translating it yields CASSLLGVPTGELFF. Full variable domain (rest looked up from reference TRBV5-6 and TRBJ2-2): DAGVTQSPTHLIKTRGQQVTLRCSPKSGHDTVSWYQQALGQGPQFIFQYYEEEERQRGNFPDRFSGHQFPNYSSELNVNALLLGDSALYLCASSLLGVPTGELFFGEGSRLTVL.

This clone was picked up one time. This chain connects TRBV6-1 to TRBJ2-5; 9 bases fit TRBD1. J gave up 3 bases and V 5 bases, and 4 bases lay outside the gene matches. There are 14 residues in the CDR3. CDR1 MNHNS and CDR2 SASEGT come from the germline V gene. In nucleotides, the CDR3 is TGTGCCAGCAGTCCCGGGACAGGGAAAGAGACCCAGTACTTC. Amino acid sequence: CASSPGTGKETQYF.

The genes are TRBV5-8 and TRBJ2-7, with D perhaps matching TRBD1 (5 bases). CDR3 size: 15 residues. CDR1 is SGHTS and CDR2 is YDEGEE in the germline V gene. V was cut by 1 base and J by 2 bases, with 13 bases left in between. CDR3 region: CASSLPWGLPYEQYF. The CDR3 DNA reads TGTGCCAGCAGCTTGCCGTGGGGCCTCCCCTACGAGCAGTACTTC. Full variable domain (remainder filled in from reference TRBV5-8 and TRBJ2-7): EAGVTQSPTHLIKTRGQQATLRCSPISGHTSVYWYQQALGLGLQFLLWYDEGEERNRGNFPPRFSGRQFPNYSSELNVNALELEDSALYLCASSLPWGLPYEQYFGPGTRLTVT.

The rearrangement links TRBV11-2 to TRBJ2-5, with D tentatively TRBD2 (5 bases). CDR3 size: 16 residues. Germline lookup yields CDR1 SGHAT and CDR2 FQNNGV. V lost 5 bases and J lost 3, with 19 bases in between. The CDR3 is CASSPSLANAKETQYF. The CDR3 nucleotides read TGTGCCAGCAGCCCCTCCCTAGCTAATGCAAAAGAGACCCAGTACTTC. The variable domain in full, completed from reference TRBV11-2 and TRBJ2-5, reads EAGVAQSPRYKIIEKRQSVAFWCNPISGHATLYWYQQILGQGPKLLIQFQNNGVVDDSQLPKDRFSAERLKGVDSTLKIQPAKLEDSAVYLCASSPSLANAKETQYFGPGTRLLVL.

The rearrangement joins TRBV18 to TRBJ2-2; TRBD2 agrees at 7 bases. The CDR3 runs to 19 residues. The V segment lost 6 bases and the J segment 1 base; nucleotides outside the gene matches: 17. Germline CDR1 is KGHSH and CDR2 is LQKENI. The CDR3 reads CASSAFSSWASGNTGELFF. For the CDR3, the DNA is TGTGCCAGCTCGGCCTTTTCATCGTGGGCTAGCGGGAACACCGGGGAGCTGTTTTTT. The full variable domain, its missing parts supplied by reference TRBV18 and TRBJ2-2, is NAGVMQNPRHLVRRRGQEARLRCSPMKGHSHVYWYRQLPEEGLKFMVYLQKENIIDESGMPKERFSAEFPKEGPSILRIQQVVRGDSAAYFCASSAFSSWASGNTGELFFGEGSRLTVL.

The chain recombines TRBV5-4 with TRBJ2-2, with D possibly TRBD1 on 5 matching bases. There are 15 residues in the CDR3. Per germline, CDR1 SGHNT and CDR2 YYREEE (reference sequence). V was trimmed by 4 bases and J by 8 bases, leaving 18 bases between them. The CDR3 DNA reads as TGTGCCAGCAGCCCCTGGCAGGGTGGTGTTGGGGAGCTGTTTTTT. Protein product: CASSPWQGGVGELFF.

The chain combines TRBV28 with TRBJ1-1; no reliable D call. V lost 4 bases to trimming and J lost 4 bases, with 7 bases between them. Germline CDR1 is MDHEN and CDR2 is SYDVKM. The CDR3 length is 12 residues. The CDR3 loop reads CASSSGLTEAFF. CDR3 coding DNA: TGTGCCAGCAGTTCCGGCCTCACTGAAGCTTTCTTT.

The rearrangement uses TRBV2 and TRBJ1-2, with 8 nucleotides matching TRBD1. The V gene's germline CDR1 is SNHLY and CDR2 FYNNEI. The CDR3 covers 14 residues. J gave up 4 bases and V 7 bases, and 8 bases lay outside the gene matches. CDR3 in amino acids: CASNRQGSGYGYTF. CDR3 DNA sequence: TGTGCCAGCAACAGACAGGGGTCGGGCTATGGCTACACCTTC.

The chain recombines TRBV7-2 with TRBJ2-3, with TRBD2 identical over 9 bases. The J segment lost 2 bases and the V segment lost 5 bases, leaving 14 bases of the junction unmatched. Germline V gene data show CDR1 as SGHTA and CDR2 as FQGNSA. The CDR3 contains 18 residues. For the CDR3, the DNA is TGTGCCAGCAGCCGCCCTCCTTCTAGCGGGACTTTCACAGATACGCAGTATTTT. Translated: CASSRPPSSGTFTDTQYF.

This clone was seen only once. The chain recombines TRBV6-5 with TRBJ1-2; the match to TRBD1 covers 8 bases. The CDR3 sequence is 14 residues long. V trimming: 2 bases; J trimming: 5 bases; junction bases outside the gene matches: 4. Germline CDR1 and CDR2: MNHEY and SVGAGI. The CDR3 region is CASSYGDRQYGYTF. CDR3 in DNA: TGTGCCAGCAGTTACGGGGACAGGCAATATGGCTACACCTTC.

CDR3 sequence: CASSPDRRFSEKLFF. In DNA form, the CDR3 reads TGTGCCAGCAGTCCGGACAGGAGGTTTTCTGAAAAACTGTTTTTT. The chain is built from TRBV2 and TRBJ1-4; 7 nucleotides match TRBD1. V dropped 5 bases and J dropped 7; count of bases not matched to a gene: 10. Per the germline V gene, CDR1 is SNHLY and CDR2 is FYNNEI. CDR3 size: 15 residues.

V gene TRBV28 combines with J gene TRBJ2-7, with 7 bases that match TRBD1. V was clipped by 1 base and J by 2 bases; unmatched bases: 17. CDR3 size: 19 residues. Germline CDR1 MDHEN, CDR2 SYDVKM. CDR3 region: CASSLLVFVGNRGPYEQYF. CDR3 DNA sequence: TGTGCCAGCAGTTTATTGGTCTTTGTGGGGAACAGGGGACCCTACGAGCAGTACTTC.

The chain uses TRBV7-9 and TRBJ2-3, with D perhaps being TRBD1 or TRBD2 (5 bases each). V was clipped by 2 bases and J by 5 bases, with 14 bases between them. Per the germline V gene, CDR1 is SEHNR and CDR2 is FQNEAQ (reference sequence). This CDR3 contains 15 residues. CDR3 region: CASSLTGTEGDTQYF. In nucleotides, the CDR3 is TGTGCCAGCAGCTTAACCGGGACCGAAGGAGATACGCAGTATTTT.

This clone was recorded once. V gene TRBV7-9 combines with J gene TRBJ2-1; D possibly corresponds to TRBD2 (6 bases). The CDR3 contains 17 residues. Trimming took 0 bases from V and 6 from J, leaving 18 bases between them. Germline values: CDR1 SEHNR, CDR2 FQNEAQ (reference sequence). The CDR3 nucleotides read TGTGCCAGCAGCTTAGCGGGGCGGGGAGTGGCCTCCAATGAGCAGTTCTTC. Its protein product is CASSLAGRGVASNEQFF.

V usage is TRBV6-5 and J usage is TRBJ2-2, with 8 bases that match TRBD1. V gave up 5 bases and J gave up 2 bases; unmatched junction bases: 4. CDR3 length equals 15 residues. CDR1 and CDR2 from the germline V gene are MNHEY and SVGAGI. The CDR3 region has the DNA TGTGCCAGCAGTCCCCAGGGGGCCAACACCGGGGAGCTGTTTTTT. It encodes CASSPQGANTGELFF.

V usage is TRBV5-4 and J usage is TRBJ1-1; 10 bases agree with TRBD1. Germline V gene sequence: CDR1 SGHNT, CDR2 YYREEE (reference sequence). The length of the CDR3 is 14 residues. J was trimmed by 5 bases and V by 5 bases; bases with no gene match: 6. The CDR3 region is CASSSGGQGTEAFF. DNA for the CDR3: TGTGCCAGCAGTTCAGGGGGACAGGGGACTGAAGCTTTCTTT.

This clone has a single count. The chain combines TRBV7-9 with TRBJ2-3; 7 nucleotides agree with TRBD2. This CDR3 has 14 residues. The J segment lost 2 bases and the V segment lost 5 bases, leaving 4 bases of the junction unmatched. CDR1 is SEHNR, CDR2 FQNEAQ, per germline (reference sequence). This chain's CDR3 is CASSLTSPTDTQYF. CDR3 DNA: TGTGCCAGCAGCCTGACTAGCCCCACAGATACGCAGTATTTT.

This clone showed up just a few times. The CDR3 here is CASSLKEKLFF. The CDR3 region has the DNA TGTGCCAGCAGCTTAAAGGAAAAACTGTTTTTT. The rearrangement links TRBV11-2 to TRBJ1-4; D unclear. Germline V lookup: CDR1 SGHAT, CDR2 FQNNGV. V was shortened by 2 bases and J by 8 bases, with 3 bases between the two germline ends. The CDR3 length is 11 residues. Looking up the rest from reference TRBV11-2 and TRBJ1-4 gives the full variable domain: EAGVAQSPRYKIIEKRQSVAFWCNPISGHATLYWYQQILGQGPKLLIQFQNNGVVDDSQLPKDRFSAERLKGVDSTLKIQPAKLEDSAVYLCASSLKEKLFFGSGTQLSVL.

The V call is TRBV6-1, the J call TRBJ1-1; the match to TRBD1 covers 7 bases. The CDR3 runs 13 residues. With 5 bases clipped from V and 6 bases from J, the junction kept 6 bases outside the gene matches. CDR1 and CDR2 (germline): MNHNS, SASEGT. The CDR3 loop reads CASSKRTGAEAFF. CDR3 nucleotide sequence: TGTGCCAGCAGTAAACGGACAGGAGCTGAAGCTTTCTTT.

V usage is TRBV5-1 and J usage is TRBJ2-5; TRBD2 matches at 11 bases. This CDR3 comprises 16 residues. Germline assignment: CDR1 SGHRS and CDR2 YFSETQ. V dropped 1 base and J dropped 5; count of bases not matched to a gene: 7. In DNA form, the CDR3 reads TGCGCCAGCAGCTTGACGATTAGCGGGAGGGGGGAGACCCAGTACTTC. Translation gives CASSLTISGRGETQYF. Together with reference TRBV5-1 and TRBJ2-5, the CDR3 gives the full variable domain: KAGVTQTPRYLIKTRGQQVTLSCSPISGHRSVSWYQQTPGQGLQFLFEYFSETQRNKGNFPGRFSGRQFSNSRSEMNVSTLELGDSALYLCASSLTISGRGETQYFGPGTRLLVL.

In DNA, the CDR3 is TGTGCCAGCAGCTTAGGAATAGAGTCGGCTGAAGCTTTCTTT. It codes for CASSLGIESAEAFF. The J gene is TRBJ1-1, the V gene TRBV11-3, with D uncertain. V lost 1 base and J lost 6, with 12 bases in between. This CDR3 comprises 14 residues. CDR1 and CDR2 from the germline V gene are SGHNT and YENEEA.

The J gene is TRBJ2-3, the V gene TRBV6-1; D unclear. The germline V gene has CDR1 MNHNS and CDR2 SASEGT. The CDR3 is 14 amino acids. V lost 3 bases and J lost 2, with 9 bases in between. The CDR3 bases are TGTGCCAGCAGTGATATCGTAGACACAGATACGCAGTATTTT. It yields the protein CASSDIVDTDTQYF.

The chain links TRBV2 to TRBJ2-5; 12 bases fit TRBD1. Germline-derived CDR1 and CDR2 are SNHLY and FYNNEI. V dropped 5 bases and J dropped 5; count of bases not matched to a gene: 6. The CDR3 contains 15 residues. CDR3 region: CASSPGQGAPETQYF. The CDR3 region has the DNA TGTGCCAGCAGTCCGGGACAGGGGGCGCCTGAGACCCAGTACTTC.

V usage is TRBV7-3 and J usage is TRBJ2-2; TRBD2 agrees at 9 bases. After removal of 2 bases from V and 0 bases from J, the junction contained 7 bases not matched to a gene. This CDR3 is 18 amino acids long. Germline V CDR1 and CDR2: SGHTA, FQGTGA. CDR3 amino acids: CASSLLPAGGSNTGELFF. In DNA form, the CDR3 reads TGTGCCAGCAGCTTACTTCCAGCGGGAGGATCGAACACCGGGGAGCTGTTTTTT.

This sequence joins TRBV7-2 and TRBJ1-2, with D possibly matching TRBD1 (5 bases). Looked up from germline, CDR1 is SGHTA and CDR2 is FQGNSA. The V and J ends lost 1 base and 4 bases respectively, with 10 bases between them. This CDR3 is 14 amino acids long. Written as DNA, the CDR3 is TGTGCCAGCAGCTTAGGACAGCCTATCTATGGCTACACCTTC. It yields the protein CASSLGQPIYGYTF.

V and J are TRBV18 and TRBJ2-2; D unclear. Germline V gives CDR1 KGHSH, CDR2 LQKENI. The CDR3 is made up of 17 amino acids. The V and J ends lost 3 bases and 2 bases respectively, with 16 bases between them. The CDR3 bases are TGTGCCAGCTCACCGAGGAGAGCTCCATTAAACACCGGGGAGCTGTTTTTT. Encoded protein: CASSPRRAPLNTGELFF.

The chain couples TRBV7-3 to TRBJ2-2, with 9 bases matching TRBD2. V lost 5 bases, J lost 0 bases, and 13 bases stayed unmatched. The CDR3 is made up of 19 amino acids. Germline V gene data show CDR1 as SGHTA and CDR2 as FQGTGA. The CDR3 spells CASSPLGLAGLANTGELFF. CDR3 sequence (DNA): TGTGCCAGCAGCCCTTTGGGCCTAGCGGGGCTCGCGAACACCGGGGAGCTGTTTTTT.

The V gene is TRBV5-6, the J gene TRBJ2-3; TRBD1 matches 12 bases. Germline CDR1 is SGHDT and CDR2 is YYEEEE. The CDR3 consists of 15 residues. V gave up 4 bases and J gave up 3 bases; unmatched junction bases: 3. The CDR3 DNA reads TGTGCCAGCAGCCGGGACAGGGGGCTAACAGATACGCAGTATTTT. Its protein is CASSRDRGLTDTQYF.

This clone showed up just once. This sequence joins TRBV18 and TRBJ1-2; TRBD1 is a possible D gene (5 bases). This CDR3 contains 17 residues. Trimming pared 6 bases from V and 0 bases from J, leaving 20 bases between. The germline CDR1 and CDR2 sequences are KGHSH and LQKENI. This CDR3 is CASSLGTPQKSNYGYTF. The CDR3 nucleotides read TGTGCCAGCTCCCTGGGGACTCCCCAAAAATCTAACTATGGCTACACCTTC.

The genes are TRBV10-2 and TRBJ2-1, with a weak D call TRBD1 (6 bases). CDR1 and CDR2 (germline): WSHSY, SAAADI. V dropped 3 bases and J dropped 3 bases, with 12 bases sitting between them. This CDR3 comprises 15 residues. The CDR3 here is CASSDTGQFYNEQFF. In DNA, the CDR3 is TGCGCCAGCAGTGACACAGGGCAATTCTACAATGAGCAGTTCTTC.

The chain combines TRBV4-3 with TRBJ1-1, with unresolved D. The CDR3 spans 14 residues. Germline CDR1 reads LGHNA; CDR2 reads YSLEER. V lost 5 bases and J 1 base, leaving 11 bases between the germline ends. The CDR3 coding sequence is TGCGCCAGCAGCTTCGACATGGGGAACACTGAAGCTTTCTTT. Translating gives CASSFDMGNTEAFF.